These 3 T cell receptor beta chains were all obtained from the same sample, sequenced in a study of shared clonotypes between healthy human individuals. Only CD45RO-negative cells positively selected for CCR7 counted as naive CD8 cells, so terminally differentiated effector memory CD45RA+ cells were excluded. Repertoires were generated with immunoSEQ multiplex PCR, while TCRdb's copy carries only in-frame clones and drops some. Found here are about 2 million clones, less than 95% of them singletons; the top ten hold about 1.1%. Sequenced input: naive CD8+ T cells sorted from blood. These receptors were taken from a man younger than 35 in good health.

V gene TRBV5-5 combines with J gene TRBJ1-2; 10 bases align to TRBD1. J lost 4 bases, V lost 4 bases, and 7 bases had no gene match. CDR1 is SGHKS and CDR2 is YYEKEE in the germline V gene (reference sequence). The CDR3 contains 15 residues. The CDR3 DNA reads as TGTGCCAGCAGCGGCCGGGACAGGGGTAGCTATGGCTACACCTTC. This gives the protein CASSGRDRGSYGYTF.

This clone was detected only once. The chain uses TRBV30 and TRBJ2-3; D ambiguous. The CDR3 totals 12 residues. Trimming removed 5 bases at V and 0 bases at J, with 6 bases between. The germline V gene has CDR1 GTSNPN and CDR2 SVGIG (reference sequence). This CDR3 is CAWQQSTDTQYF. CDR3 DNA sequence: TGTGCCTGGCAACAAAGCACAGATACGCAGTATTTT.

This chain connects TRBV6-1 to TRBJ1-6; 9 bases align to TRBD1. CDR1 MNHNS and CDR2 SASEGT come from the germline V gene. Germline trimming cut 3 bases from V and 1 base from J; bases unmatched to any gene: 7. The CDR3 length is 18 residues. CDR3 nucleotides: TGTGCCAGCAGTGATTTGGGTGGACAGGGGTCCTATAATTCACCCCTCCACTTT. Its protein is CASSDLGGQGSYNSPLHF.